A selection of T cell receptor beta chains follows, all from one sample in a study of graft-versus-host responses after intestinal transplantation. Here immunoSEQ multiplex PCR was the method, and the copy in TCRdb shows in-frame clones only, minus some. The repertoire holds roughly 20,000 clones, with approximately 40% as singletons. The sample was alloreactive CD8+ T cells from a mixed lymphocyte reaction culture, taken before intestinal transplant. The receptor source for this set is a human patient who received an intestinal transplant. Each CDR3 is given with its conserved first and last residue. Fields, in order: J gene, D gene, V gene, CDR3 length, clone size, CDR3 DNA, CDR3 protein. The D gene is left open where the match is weak. Size is stated for part of the rows, as once, few or many counts, or as a class when the clone is expanded.

j_gene: TRBJ2-3
d_gene: TRBD2
v_gene: TRBV9
len: 14
abundance: NA
CDR3nt: TGTGCCAGCACGGCGGGGAGGGTCTCAGATACGCAGTATTTT
CDR3aa: CASTAGRVSDTQYF

j_gene: TRBJ2-7
d_gene: TRBD2
v_gene: TRBV27
len: 15
abundance: few
CDR3nt: TGTGCCAGCAGAAAGACTAGCGGGAGACTCTACGAGCAGTACTTC
CDR3aa: CASRKTSGRLYEQYF

j_gene: TRBJ2-1
d_gene: NA
v_gene: TRBV28
len: 12
abundance: few
CDR3nt: TGTGCCAGCAGCCTCACTAGCAATGAGCAGTTCTTC
CDR3aa: CASSLTSNEQFF

j_gene: TRBJ2-1
d_gene: TRBD2
v_gene: TRBV4-1
len: 17
abundance: NA
CDR3nt: TGCGCCAGCAGCCAAGATTCCTTAGCGGGAGTAATCGGTGAGCAGTTCTTC
CDR3aa: CASSQDSLAGVIGEQFF

j_gene: TRBJ2-7
d_gene: TRBD2
v_gene: TRBV7-2
len: 15
abundance: NA
CDR3nt: TGTGCCAGCAGCTTCCGGACTAGCGGAACCTACGAGCAGTACTTC
CDR3aa: CASSFRTSGTYEQYF

j_gene: TRBJ2-1
d_gene: TRBD2
v_gene: TRBV5-1
len: 15
abundance: NA
CDR3nt: TGCGCCAGCAGCCCAGGGTCGGGACTAGGTCCCGAGCAGTTCTTC
CDR3aa: CASSPGSGLGPEQFF

j_gene: TRBJ2-3
d_gene: TRBD2
v_gene: TRBV7-9
len: 15
abundance: NA
CDR3nt: TGTGCCAGCAGCCTAGGACTAGCGGCCACAGATACGCAGTATTTT
CDR3aa: CASSLGLAATDTQYF

j_gene: TRBJ1-1
d_gene: TRBD1
v_gene: TRBV25-1
len: 12
abundance: NA
CDR3nt: TGTGCCACCCGGACAGGGAACACTGAAGCTTTCTTT
CDR3aa: CATRTGNTEAFF

j_gene: TRBJ1-4
d_gene: NA
v_gene: TRBV6-6
len: 14
abundance: medium-sized
CDR3nt: TGTGCCAGCAGTTACTCTAGGAGTGGAGAAAAACTGTTTTTT
CDR3aa: CASSYSRSGEKLFF

j_gene: TRBJ1-1
d_gene: NA
v_gene: TRBV19
len: 13
abundance: NA
CDR3nt: TGTGCCTCCCTTGGTCTACCGAACACTGAAGCTTTCTTT
CDR3aa: CASLGLPNTEAFF

j_gene: TRBJ2-7
d_gene: NA
v_gene: TRBV21-1
len: 16
abundance: NA
CDR3nt: TGTGCCAGCAGCAAAGGACCCTTAGCGGGTTCCTACGAGCAGTACTTC
CDR3aa: CASSKGPLAGSYEQYF

j_gene: TRBJ2-7
d_gene: NA
v_gene: TRBV4-1
len: 13
abundance: once
CDR3nt: TGCGCCAGCAGCCAAGATTACTGGATGGAGCAGTACTTC
CDR3aa: CASSQDYWMEQYF

j_gene: TRBJ2-1
d_gene: NA
v_gene: TRBV7-9
len: 14
abundance: NA
CDR3nt: TGTGCCAGCAGCCCTAAGGGAGGCGGGACGGATTGGTTCTTC
CDR3aa: CASSPKGGGTDWFF

j_gene: TRBJ2-7
d_gene: NA
v_gene: TRBV5-1
len: 12
abundance: medium-sized
CDR3nt: TGCGCCAGCAGCTTTACTCCGGGACAAAAGTACTTC
CDR3aa: CASSFTPGQKYF

j_gene: TRBJ2-3
d_gene: TRBD2
v_gene: TRBV15
len: 16
abundance: NA
CDR3nt: TGTGCCACCAGCAGGGGTAGCGGGGGGGGCACAGATACGCAGTATTTT
CDR3aa: CATSRGSGGGTDTQYF

j_gene: TRBJ2-7
d_gene: NA
v_gene: TRBV6-1
len: 13
abundance: NA
CDR3nt: TGTGCCAGCAGTACACCCGGATCCTACGAGCAGTACTTC
CDR3aa: CASSTPGSYEQYF

j_gene: TRBJ2-1
d_gene: TRBD2
v_gene: TRBV5-1
len: 16
abundance: few
CDR3nt: TGCGCCAGCAGCTCGGGCGGGACTAGCGGGACGAATGAGCAGTTCTTC
CDR3aa: CASSSGGTSGTNEQFF

j_gene: TRBJ2-1
d_gene: NA
v_gene: TRBV9
len: 15
abundance: NA
CDR3nt: TGTGCCAGCAACCGCGGCGGTAATTCCTACAATGAGCAGTTCTTC
CDR3aa: CASNRGGNSYNEQFF

j_gene: TRBJ1-2
d_gene: NA
v_gene: TRBV5-8
len: 13
abundance: NA
CDR3nt: TGTGCCAGCAGCTTGGCTCAGGGCGACGGCTACACCTTC
CDR3aa: CASSLAQGDGYTF

j_gene: TRBJ1-1
d_gene: NA
v_gene: TRBV10-1
len: 13
abundance: few
CDR3nt: TGCGCCAGCAGAAAAGGCGTTGGCACTGAAGCTTTCTTT
CDR3aa: CASRKGVGTEAFF

j_gene: TRBJ1-1
d_gene: TRBD1
v_gene: TRBV5-1
len: 14
abundance: NA
CDR3nt: TGCGCCAGCAGCTTGGCCGACAGGGCGACTGAAGCTTTCTTT
CDR3aa: CASSLADRATEAFF

j_gene: TRBJ2-3
d_gene: TRBD2
v_gene: TRBV5-1
len: 16
abundance: NA
CDR3nt: TGCGCCAGCAGCTTGCTAGCGGGCTACAGCACAGATACGCAGTATTTT
CDR3aa: CASSLLAGYSTDTQYF

j_gene: TRBJ1-5
d_gene: NA
v_gene: TRBV7-3
len: 15
abundance: few
CDR3nt: TGTGCCAGCAGCCCAGGGGCCCGCTCCAATCAGCCCCAGCATTTT
CDR3aa: CASSPGARSNQPQHF

j_gene: TRBJ1-2
d_gene: NA
v_gene: TRBV30
len: 15
abundance: NA
CDR3nt: TGTGCCTGGAGTGTACCCGGGGCGCGGGACTATGGCTACACCTTC
CDR3aa: CAWSVPGARDYGYTF

j_gene: TRBJ2-7
d_gene: NA
v_gene: TRBV9
len: 15
abundance: NA
CDR3nt: TGTGCCAGCAGCGTTGACGGGACACCCTCCTACGAGCAGTACTTC
CDR3aa: CASSVDGTPSYEQYF

j_gene: TRBJ2-7
d_gene: TRBD1
v_gene: TRBV7-9
len: 15
abundance: NA
CDR3nt: TGTGCCAGCAGCTCCGGAGGGACAGGGCCAAAAGAGCAGTACTTC
CDR3aa: CASSSGGTGPKEQYF

j_gene: TRBJ2-6
d_gene: NA
v_gene: TRBV5-1
len: 13
abundance: NA
CDR3nt: TGCGCCAGCAGCTTGTGGGGGGCCAACGTCCTGACTTTC
CDR3aa: CASSLWGANVLTF